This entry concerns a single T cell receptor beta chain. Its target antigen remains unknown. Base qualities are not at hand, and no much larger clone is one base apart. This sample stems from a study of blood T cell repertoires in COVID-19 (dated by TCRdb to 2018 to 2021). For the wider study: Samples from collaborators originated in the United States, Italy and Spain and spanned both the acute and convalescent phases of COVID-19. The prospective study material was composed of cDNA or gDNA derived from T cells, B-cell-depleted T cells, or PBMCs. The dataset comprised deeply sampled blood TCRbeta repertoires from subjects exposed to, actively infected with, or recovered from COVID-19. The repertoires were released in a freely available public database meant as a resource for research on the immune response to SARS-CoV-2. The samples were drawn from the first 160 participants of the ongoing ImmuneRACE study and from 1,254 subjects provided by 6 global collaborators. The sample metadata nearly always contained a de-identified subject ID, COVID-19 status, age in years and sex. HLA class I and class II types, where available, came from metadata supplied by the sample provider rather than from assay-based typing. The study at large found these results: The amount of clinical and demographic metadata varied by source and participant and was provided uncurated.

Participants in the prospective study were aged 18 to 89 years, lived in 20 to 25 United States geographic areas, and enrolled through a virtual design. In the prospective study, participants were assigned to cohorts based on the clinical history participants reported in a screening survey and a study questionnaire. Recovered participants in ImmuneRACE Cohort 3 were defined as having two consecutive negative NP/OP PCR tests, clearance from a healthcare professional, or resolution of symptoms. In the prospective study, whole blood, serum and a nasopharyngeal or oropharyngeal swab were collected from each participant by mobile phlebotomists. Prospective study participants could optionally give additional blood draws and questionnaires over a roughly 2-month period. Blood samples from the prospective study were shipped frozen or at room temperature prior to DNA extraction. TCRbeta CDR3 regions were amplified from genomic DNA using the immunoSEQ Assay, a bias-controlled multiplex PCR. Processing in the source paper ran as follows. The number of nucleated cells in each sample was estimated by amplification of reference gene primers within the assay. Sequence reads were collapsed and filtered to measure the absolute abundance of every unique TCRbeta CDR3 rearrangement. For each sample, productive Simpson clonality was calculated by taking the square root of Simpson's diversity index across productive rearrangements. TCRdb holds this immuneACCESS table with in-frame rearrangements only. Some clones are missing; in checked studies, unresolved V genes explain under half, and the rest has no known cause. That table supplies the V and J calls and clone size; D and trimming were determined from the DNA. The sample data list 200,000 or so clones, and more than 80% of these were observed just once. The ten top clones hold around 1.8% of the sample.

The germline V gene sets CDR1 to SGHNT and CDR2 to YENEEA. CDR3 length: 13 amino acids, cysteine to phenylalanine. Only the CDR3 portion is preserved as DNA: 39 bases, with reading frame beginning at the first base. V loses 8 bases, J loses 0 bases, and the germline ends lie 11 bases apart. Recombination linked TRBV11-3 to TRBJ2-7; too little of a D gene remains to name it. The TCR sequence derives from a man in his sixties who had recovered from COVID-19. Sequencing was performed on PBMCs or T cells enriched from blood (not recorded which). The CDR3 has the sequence CASRSTGSYEQYF. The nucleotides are TGTGCCAGCCGATCAACGGGCTCCTACGAGCAGTACTTC.